The subject of this entry is one T cell receptor beta chain. In the original workflow: Quantification of nucleated cells was approximated via reference gene primer amplification. Method: immunoSEQ multiplex PCR; TCRdb's copy keeps in-frame clones and lacks some. V, J and clone size are those of that table, while D and trimming were read from the DNA. The sample lists fewer than 250,000 clones; roughly 84% were seen once. This specimen comes from a study of blood T cell repertoires in COVID-19. Participants were aged about 18 to 90 years from 24 US areas. Participants were placed into cohorts based on the clinical history they reported. There are 13 residues in the CDR3. Trimming removed 6 bases from V and 5 bases from J, with 11 bases in between. Germline loops: CDR1 SGHTA, CDR2 FQGNSA.

The source of this sequence is a woman aged 40 to 50 who had recovered from COVID-19. The rearrangement joins TRBV7-2 to TRBJ1-5, with D possibly matching TRBD1 (5 bases). Sequenced input: PBMCs or T cells enriched from blood (not recorded which). The DNA for the CDR3 is TGTGCCAGCAGTCCCCCAGGGCATCAGCCCCAGCATTTT. Residues: CASSPPGHQPQHF.